This TCR beta chain was obtained from a study of blood T cells in healthy people across ages. General study findings and limits: Unsorted PBMC input precluded a conclusive naive versus antigen-experienced comparison. Long-lived and aged donors differed, with more naive CD4+ cells and higher diversity in the long-lived.

Combining a sample-barcoded 5' primer with a J-beta primer mix, a second PCR ran for roughly 7 to 11 cycles. A tag from a template-switch adaptor with 12 random nucleotides marked each cDNA molecule. Each CDR3 protein is one row after TCRdb ran MiXCR on the 5' RACE reads. The sample contains just under 750,000 distinct CDR3 sequences, 22% of which appear only once. They isolated at least 7 million PBMCs from each sample. This clonotype was seen more than once but under ten times. Its antigen remains unknown. Germline values: CDR1 SGHRS, CDR2 YFSETQ. Trimming left V 5 bases short and J 0 bases short, with 12 bases between. The CDR3 is 16 amino acids.

Sequencing was done on a sample of blood. The clonotype comes from a man aged 65 to 85 in good health. The chain has TRBV5-1 and TRBJ2-6, with a weak D call TRBD1 (6 bases). CDR3 nucleotides: TGCGCCAGCAGGTTATCAGGGGTCTCTGGGGCCAACGTCCTGACTTTC. Encoded protein: CASRLSGVSGANVLTF.